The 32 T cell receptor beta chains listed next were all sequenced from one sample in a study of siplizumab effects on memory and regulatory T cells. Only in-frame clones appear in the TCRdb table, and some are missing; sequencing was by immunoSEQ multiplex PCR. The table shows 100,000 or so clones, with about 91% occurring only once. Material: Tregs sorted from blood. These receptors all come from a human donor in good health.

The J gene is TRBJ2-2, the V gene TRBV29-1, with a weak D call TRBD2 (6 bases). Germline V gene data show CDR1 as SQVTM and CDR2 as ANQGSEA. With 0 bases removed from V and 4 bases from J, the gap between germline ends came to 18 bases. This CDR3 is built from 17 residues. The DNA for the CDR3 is TGCAGCGTTGAAGATCACTACGGGGGAGACAGCACCGGGGAGCTGTTTTTT. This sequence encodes CSVEDHYGGDSTGELFF.

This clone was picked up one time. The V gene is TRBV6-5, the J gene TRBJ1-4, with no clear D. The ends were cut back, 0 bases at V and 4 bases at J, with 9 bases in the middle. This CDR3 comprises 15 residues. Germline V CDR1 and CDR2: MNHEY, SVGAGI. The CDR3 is CASSYSRGINEKLFF. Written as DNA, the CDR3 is TGTGCCAGCAGTTACTCACGAGGGATTAATGAAAAACTGTTTTTT.

The CDR3 spells CASSPRIYEQYF. Written as DNA, the CDR3 is TGTGCCAGCTCACCTAGGATCTACGAGCAGTACTTC. The chain joins TRBV18 to TRBJ2-7; no clear D. Germline-derived CDR1 and CDR2 are KGHSH and LQKENI. This CDR3 comprises 12 residues. V was trimmed by 3 bases and J by 3 bases, leaving 6 bases between them.

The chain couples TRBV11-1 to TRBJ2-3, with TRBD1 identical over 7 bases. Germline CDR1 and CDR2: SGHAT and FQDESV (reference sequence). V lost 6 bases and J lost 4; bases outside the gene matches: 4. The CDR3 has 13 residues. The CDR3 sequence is CASRTGLSDTQYF. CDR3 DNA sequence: TGTGCCAGCAGGACAGGGCTATCAGATACGCAGTATTTT.

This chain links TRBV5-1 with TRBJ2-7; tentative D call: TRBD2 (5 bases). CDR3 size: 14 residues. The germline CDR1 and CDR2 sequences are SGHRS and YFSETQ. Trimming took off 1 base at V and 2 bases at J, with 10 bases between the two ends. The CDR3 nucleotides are TGCGCCAGCAGCTTGACTAGTCTAGCCTACGAGCAGTACTTC. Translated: CASSLTSLAYEQYF.

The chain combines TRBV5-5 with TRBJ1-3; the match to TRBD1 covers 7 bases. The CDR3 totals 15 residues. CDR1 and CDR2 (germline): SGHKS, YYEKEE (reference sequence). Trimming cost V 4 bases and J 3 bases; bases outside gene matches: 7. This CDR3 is CASSPPRTGGNTIYF. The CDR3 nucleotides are TGTGCCAGCAGCCCCCCCCGGACAGGTGGAAACACCATATATTTT.

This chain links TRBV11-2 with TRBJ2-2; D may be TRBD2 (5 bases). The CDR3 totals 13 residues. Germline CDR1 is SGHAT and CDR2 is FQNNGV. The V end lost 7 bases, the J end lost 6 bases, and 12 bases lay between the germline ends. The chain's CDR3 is CASTPRRSGELFF. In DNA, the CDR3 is TGTGCCAGCACCCCACGGAGGTCCGGGGAGCTGTTTTTT.

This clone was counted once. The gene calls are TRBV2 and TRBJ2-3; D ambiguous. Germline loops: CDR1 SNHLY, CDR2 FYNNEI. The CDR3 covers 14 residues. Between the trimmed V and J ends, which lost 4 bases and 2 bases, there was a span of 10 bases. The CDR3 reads CASSVFGSTDTQYF. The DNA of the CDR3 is TGTGCCAGCAGTGTGTTCGGATCCACAGATACGCAGTATTTT. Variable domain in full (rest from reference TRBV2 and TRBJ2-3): EPEVTQTPSHQVTQMGQEVILRCVPISNHLYFYWYRQILGQKVEFLVSFYNNEISEKSEIFDDQFSVERPDGSNFTLKIRSTKLEDSAMYFCASSVFGSTDTQYFGPGTRLTVL.

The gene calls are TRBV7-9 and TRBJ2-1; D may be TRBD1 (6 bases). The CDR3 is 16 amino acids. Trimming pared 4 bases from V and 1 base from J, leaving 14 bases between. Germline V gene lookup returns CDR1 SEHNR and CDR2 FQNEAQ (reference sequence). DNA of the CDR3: TGTGCCAGCAGCTCGGACACAGGGTCGTCCTACAATGAGCAGTTCTTC. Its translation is CASSSDTGSSYNEQFF. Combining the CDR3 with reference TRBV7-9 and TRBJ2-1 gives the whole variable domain DTGVSQNPRHKITKRGQNVTFRCDPISEHNRLYWYRQTLGQGPEFLTYFQNEAQLEKSRLLSDRFSAERPKGSFSTLEIQRTEQGDSAMYLCASSSDTGSSYNEQFFGPGTRLTVL.

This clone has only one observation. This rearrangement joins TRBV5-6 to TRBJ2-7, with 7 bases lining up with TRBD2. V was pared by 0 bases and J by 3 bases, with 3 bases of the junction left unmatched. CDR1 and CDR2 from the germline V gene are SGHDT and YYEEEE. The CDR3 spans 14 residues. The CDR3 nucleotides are TGTGCCAGCAGCTTGGTAGCGGGTCTCTACGAGCAGTACTTC. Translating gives CASSLVAGLYEQYF.

CDR3 nucleotides: TGCGCCAGCAGCTTGCCCCGGGATACGCAGTATTTT. It encodes CASSLPRDTQYF. V usage is TRBV5-1 and J usage is TRBJ2-3; no clear D gene. With 1 base removed from V and 6 bases from J, the gap between germline ends came to 6 bases. This CDR3 is 12 amino acids long. Germline loops: CDR1 SGHRS, CDR2 YFSETQ.

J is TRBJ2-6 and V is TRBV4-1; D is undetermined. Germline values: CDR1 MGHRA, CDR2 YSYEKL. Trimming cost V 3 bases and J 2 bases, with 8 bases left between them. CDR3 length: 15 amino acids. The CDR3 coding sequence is TGCGCCAGCAGCCACCTGGTGCCTGGGGCCAACGTCCTGACTTTC. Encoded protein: CASSHLVPGANVLTF.

DNA for the CDR3: TGCGCCAGCAGCACGGGGGGACAGAGTGGCGAGCAGTACTTC. This gives the protein CASSTGGQSGEQYF. The chain employs TRBV5-1 and TRBJ2-7; the D call may be TRBD1 or TRBD2 (7 bases each). The germline V gene has CDR1 SGHRS and CDR2 YFSETQ. CDR3 length equals 14 residues. Trimming pared 4 bases from V and 6 bases from J, leaving 17 bases between.

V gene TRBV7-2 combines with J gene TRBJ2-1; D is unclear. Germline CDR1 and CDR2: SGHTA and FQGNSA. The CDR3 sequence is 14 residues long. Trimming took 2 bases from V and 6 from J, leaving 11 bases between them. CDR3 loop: CASSLPDSGNEQFF. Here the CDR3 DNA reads TGTGCCAGCAGCTTACCAGACTCAGGCAATGAGCAGTTCTTC.

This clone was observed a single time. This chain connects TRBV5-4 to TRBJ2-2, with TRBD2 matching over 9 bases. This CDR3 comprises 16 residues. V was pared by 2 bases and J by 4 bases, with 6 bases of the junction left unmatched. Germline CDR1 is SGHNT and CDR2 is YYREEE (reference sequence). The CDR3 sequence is CASSLSRLAVTGELFF. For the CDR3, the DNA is TGTGCCAGCAGCTTATCCCGACTAGCGGTCACCGGGGAGCTGTTTTTT.

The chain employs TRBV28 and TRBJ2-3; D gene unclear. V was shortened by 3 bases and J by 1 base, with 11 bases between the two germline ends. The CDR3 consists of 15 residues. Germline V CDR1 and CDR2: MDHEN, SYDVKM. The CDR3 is CASSFRVARTDTQYF. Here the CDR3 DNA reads TGTGCCAGCAGTTTTCGGGTAGCTCGCACAGATACGCAGTATTTT.

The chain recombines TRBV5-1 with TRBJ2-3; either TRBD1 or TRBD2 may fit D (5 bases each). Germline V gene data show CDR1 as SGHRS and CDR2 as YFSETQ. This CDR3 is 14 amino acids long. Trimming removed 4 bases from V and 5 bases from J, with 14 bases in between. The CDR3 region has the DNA TGCGCCAGCAGCCGGGGCACTACTGAAGATACGCAGTATTTT. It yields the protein CASSRGTTEDTQYF.

The DNA of the CDR3 is TGTGCCATCAGTGATAAGACTAGCGGGAGGGCCGCAAACCACGAGCAGTACTTC. Protein product: CAISDKTSGRAANHEQYF. The chain links TRBV10-3 to TRBJ2-7, with TRBD2 matching 14 bases. Unmatched junction bases numbered 12, after V lost 3 bases and J lost 5 bases. The CDR3 runs to 18 residues. Germline V CDR1 and CDR2: ENHRY, SYGVKD.

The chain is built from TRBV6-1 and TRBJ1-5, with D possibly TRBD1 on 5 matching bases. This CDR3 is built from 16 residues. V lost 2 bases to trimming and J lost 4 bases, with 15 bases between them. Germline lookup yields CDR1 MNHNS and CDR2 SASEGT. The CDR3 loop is CASSESGRAGNQPQHF. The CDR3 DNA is TGTGCCAGCAGTGAATCGGGCAGGGCAGGGAATCAGCCCCAGCATTTT.

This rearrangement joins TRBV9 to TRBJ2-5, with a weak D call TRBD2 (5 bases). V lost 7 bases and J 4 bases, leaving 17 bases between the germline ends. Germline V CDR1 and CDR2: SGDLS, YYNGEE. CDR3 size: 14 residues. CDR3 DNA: TGTGCCAGCTCCATCGGCGGGTATGGAGAGACCCAGTACTTC. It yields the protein CASSIGGYGETQYF.

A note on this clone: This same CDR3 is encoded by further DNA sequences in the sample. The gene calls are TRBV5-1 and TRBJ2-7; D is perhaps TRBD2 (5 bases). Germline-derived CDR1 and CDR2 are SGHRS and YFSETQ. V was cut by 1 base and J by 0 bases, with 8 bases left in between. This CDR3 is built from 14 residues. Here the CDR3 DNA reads TGCGCCAGCAGCTTGAGCGGCAGCTCCTACGAGCAGTACTTC. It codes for CASSLSGSSYEQYF.

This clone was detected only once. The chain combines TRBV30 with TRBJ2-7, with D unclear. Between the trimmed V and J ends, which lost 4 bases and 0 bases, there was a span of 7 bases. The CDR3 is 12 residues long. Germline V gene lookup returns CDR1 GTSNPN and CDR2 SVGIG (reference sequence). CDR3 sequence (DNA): TGTGCCTGGAAAGGAACCTCCTACGAGCAGTACTTC. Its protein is CAWKGTSYEQYF.

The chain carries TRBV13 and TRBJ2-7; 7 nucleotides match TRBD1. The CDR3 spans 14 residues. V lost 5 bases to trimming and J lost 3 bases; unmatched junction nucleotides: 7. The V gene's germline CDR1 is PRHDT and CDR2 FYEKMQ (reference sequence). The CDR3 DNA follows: TGTGCCAGCAGCCTACCGGGACAGTTCTACGAGCAGTACTTC. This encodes CASSLPGQFYEQYF.

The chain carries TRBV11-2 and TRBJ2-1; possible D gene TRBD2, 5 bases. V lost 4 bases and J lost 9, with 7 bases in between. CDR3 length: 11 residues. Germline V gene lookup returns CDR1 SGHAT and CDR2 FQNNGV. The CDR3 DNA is TGTGCCAGCAGCTGGAGGTTTGAGCAGTTCTTC. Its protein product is CASSWRFEQFF.

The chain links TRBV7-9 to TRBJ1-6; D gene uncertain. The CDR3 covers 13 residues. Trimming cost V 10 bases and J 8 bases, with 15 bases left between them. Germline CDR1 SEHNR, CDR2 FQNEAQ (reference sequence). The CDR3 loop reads CATTEGMYSPLHF. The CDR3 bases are TGTGCCACCACGGAAGGGATGTATTCACCCCTCCACTTT. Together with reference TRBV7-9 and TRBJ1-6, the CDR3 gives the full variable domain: DTGVSQNPRHKITKRGQNVTFRCDPISEHNRLYWYRQTLGQGPEFLTYFQNEAQLEKSRLLSDRFSAERPKGSFSTLEIQRTEQGDSAMYLCATTEGMYSPLHFGNGTRLTVT.

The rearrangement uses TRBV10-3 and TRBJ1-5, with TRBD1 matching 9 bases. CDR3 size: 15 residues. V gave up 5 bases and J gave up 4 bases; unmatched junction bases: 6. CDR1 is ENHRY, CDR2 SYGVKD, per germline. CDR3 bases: TGTGCCATCAGTCCAACAGGGGGCCAAAATCAGCCCCAGCATTTT. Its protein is CAISPTGGQNQPQHF.

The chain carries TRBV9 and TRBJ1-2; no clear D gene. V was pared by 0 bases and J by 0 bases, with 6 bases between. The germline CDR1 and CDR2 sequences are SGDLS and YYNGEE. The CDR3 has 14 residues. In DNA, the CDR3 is TGTGCCAGCAGCGTAGGTGGGACTAACTATGGCTACACCTTC. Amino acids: CASSVGGTNYGYTF.

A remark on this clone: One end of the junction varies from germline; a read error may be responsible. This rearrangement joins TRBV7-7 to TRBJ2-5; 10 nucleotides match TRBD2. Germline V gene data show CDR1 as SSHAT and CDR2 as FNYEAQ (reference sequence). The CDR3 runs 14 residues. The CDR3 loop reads CASSLGLAEETQYF. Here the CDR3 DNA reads TGTGCTAGCAGCCTCGGACTAGCGGAAGAGACCCAGTACTTC.

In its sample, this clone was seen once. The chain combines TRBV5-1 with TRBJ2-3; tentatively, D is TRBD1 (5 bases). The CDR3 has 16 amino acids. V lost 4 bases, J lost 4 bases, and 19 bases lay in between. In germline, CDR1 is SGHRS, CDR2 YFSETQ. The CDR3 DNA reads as TGCGCCAGCAGCCCGATGGGGCAGGGCGGTCCAGATACGCAGTATTTT. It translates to CASSPMGQGGPDTQYF.

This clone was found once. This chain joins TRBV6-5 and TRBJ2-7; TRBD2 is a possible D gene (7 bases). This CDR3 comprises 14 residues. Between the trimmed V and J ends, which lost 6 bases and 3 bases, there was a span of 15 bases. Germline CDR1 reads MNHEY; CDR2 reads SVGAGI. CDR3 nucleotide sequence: TGTGCCAGCAGCCCCAGGGGCGGGGGCTACGAGCAGTACTTC. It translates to CASSPRGGGYEQYF.

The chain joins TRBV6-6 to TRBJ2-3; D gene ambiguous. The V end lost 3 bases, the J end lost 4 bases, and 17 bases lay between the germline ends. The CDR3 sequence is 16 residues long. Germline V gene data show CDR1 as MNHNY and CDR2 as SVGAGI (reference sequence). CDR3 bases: TGTGCCAGCAGTTATTCTGGACCCGTGGGCCCAGATACGCAGTATTTT. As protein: CASSYSGPVGPDTQYF.

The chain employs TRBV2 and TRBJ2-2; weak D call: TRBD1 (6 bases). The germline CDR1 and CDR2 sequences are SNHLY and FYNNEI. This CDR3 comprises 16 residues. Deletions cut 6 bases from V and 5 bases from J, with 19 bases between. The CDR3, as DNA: TGTGCCAGCAGAGCTGTCGTGGACAGAGGAACCGGGGAGCTGTTTTTT. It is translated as CASRAVVDRGTGELFF.